What follows are 23 T cell receptor beta chains derived from one specimen sequenced in a study of immune evolution from preneoplasia to lung adenocarcinoma. Assay: immunoSEQ multiplex PCR; the TCRdb copy retains only in-frame clones and omits some. The sample lists 8,500 to 10,000 clones; roughly three quarters were seen once. The source material was FFPE lung adenocarcinoma in situ tissue. The receptors here all came from an older person with lung adenocarcinoma.

The chain has TRBV7-8 and TRBJ1-6; 10 nucleotides align to TRBD1. Unmatched junction bases numbered 5, after V lost 0 bases and J lost 9 bases. Germline loops: CDR1 SGHVS, CDR2 FQNEAQ. This CDR3 is built from 16 residues. The CDR3 reads CASSLAATGGISPLHF. DNA of the CDR3: TGTGCCAGCAGCTTAGCGGCGACAGGGGGCATTTCACCCCTCCACTTT.

V usage is TRBV7-9 and J usage is TRBJ2-3; 12 bases align to TRBD2. In germline, CDR1 is SEHNR, CDR2 FQNEAQ (reference sequence). CDR3 length equals 15 residues. V shed 1 base, J shed 11 bases, and the junction held 7 bases outside the gene matches. This chain's CDR3 is CASSLERTSGEKQYF. The CDR3 DNA reads TGTGCCAGCAGCTTAGAAAGGACTAGCGGGGAAAAGCAGTATTTT.

The chain joins TRBV18 to TRBJ2-5; D call uncertain. Germline V gene sequence: CDR1 KGHSH, CDR2 LQKENI. The ends were cut back, 0 bases at V and 1 base at J, with 6 bases in the middle. The CDR3 spans 14 residues. CDR3 residues: CASSPPYSQETQYF. The CDR3 DNA reads TGTGCCAGCTCACCACCATACTCCCAAGAGACCCAGTACTTC. Drawing the rest from reference TRBV18 and TRBJ2-5, the complete variable domain is NAGVMQNPRHLVRRRGQEARLRCSPMKGHSHVYWYRQLPEEGLKFMVYLQKENIIDESGMPKERFSAEFPKEGPSILRIQQVVRGDSAAYFCASSPPYSQETQYFGPGTRLLVL.

The chain employs TRBV10-1 and TRBJ2-2, with D uncertain. The CDR3 extends over 16 amino acids. V lost 6 bases to trimming and J lost 0 bases, with 14 bases between them. Germline assignment: CDR1 WNHNN and CDR2 SYGVQD (reference sequence). This CDR3 is CASSPGLFANTGELFF. For the CDR3, the DNA is TGCGCCAGCAGCCCCGGCCTGTTCGCGAACACCGGGGAGCTGTTTTTT.

This clone was seen only a few times. The chain couples TRBV28 to TRBJ1-6; 8 bases match TRBD1. The CDR3 runs 14 residues. Looked up from germline, CDR1 is MDHEN and CDR2 is SYDVKM. The V gene end was trimmed by 6 bases and the J gene end by 11 bases; junction bases not matched to a gene: 9. CDR3 in amino acids: CASSNPGQGTPLHF. The CDR3 coding sequence is TGTGCCAGCAGCAACCCCGGACAGGGTACACCCCTCCACTTT.

This chain joins TRBV11-2 and TRBJ2-7; the D gene could be TRBD1 or TRBD2 (6 bases each). Germline V gene data show CDR1 as SGHAT and CDR2 as FQNNGV. The V end lost 6 bases, the J end lost 0 bases, and 24 bases lay between the germline ends. The CDR3 has 18 residues. The CDR3, as DNA: TGTGCCAGCAGTCCAACAGGGCGCCGGCGGGGAACCTCCTACGAGCAGTACTTC. Translating gives CASSPTGRRRGTSYEQYF.

The chain is built from TRBV5-4 and TRBJ2-5, with D unresolved. V was shortened by 2 bases and J by 1 base, with 9 bases between the two germline ends. The CDR3 contains 14 residues. The germline V gene has CDR1 SGHNT and CDR2 YYREEE (reference sequence). The CDR3 reads CASSLWDIQETQYF. The CDR3 DNA reads TGTGCCAGCAGCTTATGGGATATCCAAGAGACCCAGTACTTC. The whole variable domain, remainder taken from reference TRBV5-4 and TRBJ2-5, is ETGVTQSPTHLIKTRGQQVTLRCSSQSGHNTVSWYQQALGQGPQFIFQYYREEENGRGNFPPRFSGLQFPNYSSELNVNALELDDSALYLCASSLWDIQETQYFGPGTRLLVL.

The chain uses TRBV20-1 and TRBJ2-3; the D is unclear. CDR3 size: 8 residues. Per germline, CDR1 DFQATT and CDR2 SNEGSKA (reference sequence). V was shortened by 7 bases and J by 5 bases, with 1 base between the two germline ends. The CDR3 DNA sequence: TGCAGTGTAGATACGCAGTATTTT. Encoded protein: CSVDTQYF.

V usage is TRBV5-8 and J usage is TRBJ1-6, with a tentative D call TRBD1 (5 bases). Germline-derived CDR1 and CDR2 are SGHTS and YDEGEE. CDR3 length: 14 amino acids. Trimming cost V 0 bases and J 9 bases, with 10 bases left between them. The CDR3 region is CASSLGQGGSPLHF. The DNA for the CDR3 is TGTGCCAGCAGCTTGGGGCAGGGAGGTTCACCCCTCCACTTT.

This chain connects TRBV11-2 to TRBJ2-3; D perhaps matches TRBD2 (6 bases). The CDR3 loop spans 13 amino acids. Germline V lookup: CDR1 SGHAT, CDR2 FQNNGV. Trimming cost V 0 bases and J 11 bases, with 12 bases left between them. The CDR3 sequence: CASSLESSAQQYF. The CDR3 DNA follows: TGTGCCAGCAGCTTAGAATCTAGCGCTCAGCAGTATTTT.

The chain has TRBV7-4 and TRBJ1-1; D ambiguous. Trimming shortened V by 2 bases and J by 0 bases, and 7 bases separated the two germline ends. CDR3 length: 14 residues. CDR1 and CDR2 (germline): SGHVT, SQSDAQ. CDR3 in amino acids: CASSLQTMNTEAFF. CDR3 in DNA: TGTGCCAGCAGCTTACAAACCATGAACACTGAAGCTTTCTTT.

The gene calls are TRBV5-6 and TRBJ2-7, with 9 bases aligning to TRBD1. J gave up 4 bases and V 2 bases, and 1 base lay outside the gene matches. CDR3 length: 13 amino acids. Germline V gene lookup returns CDR1 SGHDT and CDR2 YYEEEE. This CDR3 is CASSFGTGYEQYF. The DNA for the CDR3 is TGTGCCAGCAGCTTTGGGACAGGGTACGAGCAGTACTTC.

V is TRBV15 and J is TRBJ1-1; D not resolved. Per the germline V gene, CDR1 is LNHNV and CDR2 is YYDKDF (reference sequence). The CDR3 has 14 residues. Trimming cost V 0 bases and J 0 bases, with 5 bases left between them. For the CDR3, the DNA is TGTGCCACCAGCAGAGATTTGATGAACACTGAAGCTTTCTTT. It yields the protein CATSRDLMNTEAFF.

In regard to this clone: One junction end does not reproduce the germline sequence, and a read error may be involved. This sequence joins TRBV5-1 and TRBJ1-6; no clear D. CDR1 and CDR2 from the germline V gene are SGHRS and YFSETQ. The CDR3 extends over 13 amino acids. In nucleotides, the CDR3 is TGCGCCAGCACAAGCGAAGGGTATTCACCCTTCCACTTT. This encodes CASTSEGYSPFHF.

This chain links TRBV4-3 with TRBJ1-3; the D is unclear. The CDR3 is made up of 15 amino acids. Germline CDR1 LGHNA, CDR2 YSLEER. Trimming removed 3 bases at V and 0 bases at J, with 9 bases between. The CDR3: CASSQVGDSGNTIYF. The CDR3 coding sequence is TGCGCCAGCAGCCAGGTCGGTGACTCTGGAAACACCATATATTTT.

This rearrangement joins TRBV4-3 to TRBJ1-5; D might be TRBD1 (5 bases). The CDR3 is made up of 14 amino acids. CDR1 is LGHNA and CDR2 is YSLEER in the germline V gene. Trimming shortened V by 0 bases and J by 4 bases, and 7 bases separated the two germline ends. The CDR3 region has the DNA TGCGCCAGCAGCCAAGATAGGACAAATCAGCCCCAGCATTTT. This encodes CASSQDRTNQPQHF.

This clone was counted between two and nine times. The chain is built from TRBV29-1 and TRBJ2-3; 7 bases fit TRBD2. The CDR3 extends over 15 amino acids. Per germline, CDR1 SQVTM and CDR2 ANQGSEA. CDR3 region: CGTSSTAGGTDTQYF. CDR3 sequence (DNA): TGCGGTACGTCGAGCACGGCGGGGGGCACAGATACGCAGTATTTT.

The CDR3 DNA reads as TGCGCCAGCAGCTCCGCCCCGGACAGGGTCCACTACGAGCAGTACTTC. This sequence encodes CASSSAPDRVHYEQYF. The V gene is TRBV5-1, the J gene TRBJ2-7, with TRBD1 matching 8 bases. Germline values: CDR1 SGHRS, CDR2 YFSETQ. The V gene end was trimmed by 3 bases and the J gene end by 3 bases; junction bases not matched to a gene: 11. The CDR3 is 16 amino acids.

This clone was detected only a few times. J is TRBJ1-6 and V is TRBV4-3; D not resolved. The germline gives CDR1 LGHNA, CDR2 YSLEER. The CDR3 is made up of 13 amino acids. Trimming shortened V by 6 bases and J by 9 bases, and 12 bases separated the two germline ends. DNA for the CDR3: TGCGCCAGCAGTGAAGGATGGACTTCACCCCTCCACTTT. Its protein product is CASSEGWTSPLHF.

The chain is built from TRBV7-2 and TRBJ1-2; D gene ambiguous. Germline CDR1 and CDR2: SGHTA and FQGNSA. Trimming removed 7 bases from V and 1 base from J, with 7 bases in between. CDR3 length equals 12 residues. CDR3 DNA sequence: TGTGCCAGCACGATGGGTAACTATGGCTACACCTTC. It translates to CASTMGNYGYTF.

The chain couples TRBV5-6 to TRBJ1-6; D gene ambiguous. Looked up from germline, CDR1 is SGHDT and CDR2 is YYEEEE. The germline V and J ends were trimmed by 0 bases and 16 bases, with 17 bases remaining between them. The CDR3 spans 14 residues. CDR3 in amino acids: CASSLAAVGRWLHF. In DNA form, the CDR3 reads TGTGCCAGCAGCTTGGCGGCGGTGGGAAGGTGGCTCCACTTT.

The chain couples TRBV19 to TRBJ1-6, with D perhaps TRBD1 (5 bases). Trimming took 4 bases from V and 1 from J, leaving 8 bases between them. Germline lookup yields CDR1 LNHDA and CDR2 SQIVND (reference sequence). The CDR3 is 15 residues long. CDR3 region: CASSNGGSYNSPLHF. The CDR3, as DNA: TGTGCCAGTAGTAACGGGGGGTCCTATAATTCACCCCTCCACTTT. The complete variable domain, with remaining parts taken from reference TRBV19 and TRBJ1-6, reads DGGITQSPKYLFRKEGQNVTLSCEQNLNHDAMYWYRQDPGQGLRLIYYSQIVNDFQKGDIAEGYSVSREKKESFPLTVTSAQKNPTAFYLCASSNGGSYNSPLHFGNGTRLTVT.

DNA of the CDR3: TGTGCCAGCAGTGACGGTGCAGGGGGCGGAGAGACCCAGTACTTC. Protein sequence: CASSDGAGGGETQYF. This chain connects TRBV2 to TRBJ2-5; TRBD1 aligns across 8 bases. Germline trimming cut 3 bases from V and 4 bases from J; bases unmatched to any gene: 7. Germline CDR1 reads SNHLY; CDR2 reads FYNNEI. CDR3 length equals 15 residues.